This is a list of T cell receptor beta chains from one sample in a study of blood T cell repertoires in COVID-19. Clones were read by immunoSEQ multiplex PCR, and TCRdb kept only the in-frame ones, dropping some. The table lists roughly 160,000 clones, more than 70% of them singletons, with about 10% in the top ten. The sample comprised peripheral blood. All receptors come from an elderly woman with active or convalescent COVID-19. CDR3s include the opening cysteine and the closing phenylalanine or tryptophan. Some rows mark clone size as missing; the rest say once, few, many or name a class of expanded clone.

-	TRBJ1-1	TRBV19	CASRPGQMNTEAFF
-	TRBJ1-5	TRBV19	CASSGHAGPGGKDQPQHF
-	TRBJ2-5	TRBV6-5	CASRPTGATETQYF
-	TRBJ2-2	TRBV27	CASSPQGRAGELFF
few	TRBJ2-3	TRBV5-1	CASSLWISGTGTDTQYF
few	TRBJ1-5	TRBV5-1	CASSLEDSRFQPQHF
few	TRBJ2-5	TRBV11-3	CASSSWGEETQYF
-	TRBJ2-7	TRBV27	CASSPAGHYEQYF
-	TRBJ2-5	TRBV5-1	CASSLLGGGEETQYF
once	TRBJ1-3	TRBV24-1	CATSDGGRENTIYF
-	TRBJ1-4	TRBV24-1	CATSDSRDSGEKLFF
-	TRBJ2-3	TRBV3-1/TRBV3-2	CASSPGQGMGTDTQYF
-	TRBJ2-3	TRBV6-4	CASSDREGVDTQYF
-	TRBJ1-1	TRBV19	CASSIWGQSEAFF
-	TRBJ2-7	TRBV7-2	CASSFRDTGYEQYF
-	TRBJ2-2	TRBV9	CASSAGLDPAEGTGELFF